The 22 T cell receptor beta chains presented below share a single source sample, sequenced in a study of T cell clonotyping in hematopoietic cell transplantation. Indicated time point: recipient sample about 28 days before transplant, after cytoreduction. Repertoires were generated with immunoSEQ multiplex PCR, while TCRdb's copy carries only in-frame clones and drops some. The profile shows tens of thousands of clones, just over 85% of them singletons. The material was peripheral blood mononuclear cells, obtained before stem cell transplant. The receptors come from a man between 60 and 70 years old with biphenotypic leukemia. Some clones in this sample may be carry-over from other donors' samples.

V is TRBV6-5 and J is TRBJ2-1; the D call may be TRBD1 or TRBD2 (5 bases each). In germline, CDR1 is MNHEY, CDR2 SVGAGI. Deletions cut 3 bases from V and 7 bases from J, with 10 bases between. CDR3 length: 13 residues. CDR3 protein: CASSYLGENEQFF. DNA for the CDR3: TGTGCCAGCAGTTATTTAGGGGAGAATGAGCAGTTCTTC.

This CDR3 is CASSLNHREEQYF. The CDR3 DNA reads TGTGCCAGCAGCTTAAACCATCGGGAAGAGCAGTACTTC. This chain joins TRBV11-3 and TRBJ2-7; D perhaps matches TRBD2 (5 bases). Trimming removed 2 bases from V and 7 bases from J, with 12 bases in between. The CDR3 is 13 residues long. CDR1 SGHNT and CDR2 YENEEA come from the germline V gene.

This rearrangement joins TRBV10-3 to TRBJ1-4; 7 nucleotides agree with TRBD1. Per germline, CDR1 ENHRY and CDR2 SYGVKD. J gave up 8 bases and V 3 bases, and 12 bases lay outside the gene matches. The CDR3 has 16 amino acids. The CDR3 region is CAISDPVQGTQEKLFF. In nucleotides, the CDR3 is TGTGCCATCAGTGACCCGGTACAGGGGACCCAAGAAAAACTGTTTTTT.

The gene calls are TRBV4-2 and TRBJ2-7; TRBD2 is a possible D gene (6 bases). CDR3 length: 15 amino acids. The V and J ends lost 2 bases and 1 base respectively, with 12 bases between them. The germline CDR1 and CDR2 sequences are LGHNA and YNFKEQ. CDR3 coding DNA: TGTGCCAGCAGCCAATATGGCGGGGCTTCCTACGAGCAGTACTTC. Protein product: CASSQYGGASYEQYF.

The chain combines TRBV28 with TRBJ2-7; TRBD1 matches at 9 bases. The germline gives CDR1 MDHEN, CDR2 SYDVKM. CDR3 size: 16 residues. After removal of 5 bases from V and 0 bases from J, the junction contained 8 bases not matched to a gene. This chain's CDR3 is CASSEYDRGYSYEQYF. The DNA for the CDR3 is TGTGCCAGCAGTGAATATGACAGGGGGTACTCCTACGAGCAGTACTTC.

V gene TRBV28 combines with J gene TRBJ1-4; D is unclear. Trimming took 6 bases from V and 7 from J, leaving 3 bases between them. The CDR3 sequence is 10 residues long. CDR1 is MDHEN, CDR2 SYDVKM, per germline. In DNA, the CDR3 is TGTGCCAGCAGGAGTGAAAAACTGTTTTTT. Its protein product is CASRSEKLFF.

The rearrangement uses TRBV6-1 and TRBJ2-7; 12 bases align to TRBD2. CDR3 length: 14 residues. Germline CDR1 MNHNS, CDR2 SASEGT. Germline trimming cut 5 bases from V and 7 bases from J; bases unmatched to any gene: 6. The CDR3 DNA reads TGTGCCAGCAGTCCTACTAGCGGGAGGACGGAGCAGTACTTC. This translates into CASSPTSGRTEQYF.

J is TRBJ1-3 and V is TRBV19; TRBD1 is a possible D gene (6 bases). The CDR3 runs to 15 residues. The ends were cut back, 6 bases at V and 2 bases at J, with 14 bases in the middle. The germline V gene has CDR1 LNHDA and CDR2 SQIVND (reference sequence). CDR3 bases: TGTGCCAGTAGGATCAGACAGGACACTGGAAACACCATATATTTT. As protein: CASRIRQDTGNTIYF. Variable domain in full (rest from reference TRBV19 and TRBJ1-3): DGGITQSPKYLFRKEGQNVTLSCEQNLNHDAMYWYRQDPGQGLRLIYYSQIVNDFQKGDIAEGYSVSREKKESFPLTVTSAQKNPTAFYLCASRIRQDTGNTIYFGEGSWLTVV.

The chain links TRBV6-5 to TRBJ2-7; no definite D call. V lost 0 bases and J lost 3, with 9 bases in between. From germline, CDR1 is MNHEY and CDR2 SVGAGI. This CDR3 is built from 14 residues. The CDR3 loop is CASSYSRSRYEQYF. The CDR3 DNA reads TGTGCCAGCAGTTACTCGCGGTCCCGCTACGAGCAGTACTTC.

The chain recombines TRBV5-1 with TRBJ1-1; no clear D gene. The CDR3 totals 12 residues. Germline V lookup: CDR1 SGHRS, CDR2 YFSETQ. The V end was cut by 0 bases, the J end by 6 bases, with 6 bases between. The CDR3 DNA is TGCGCCAGCAGCTTGGGACCCCCTGAAGCTTTCTTT. Translated: CASSLGPPEAFF.

The gene calls are TRBV5-1 and TRBJ2-2; TRBD1 might be the D (5 bases). Germline V gene sequence: CDR1 SGHRS, CDR2 YFSETQ. The CDR3 runs to 14 residues. The V end lost 0 bases, the J end lost 4 bases, and 7 bases lay between the germline ends. CDR3 residues: CASSLGRATGELFF. CDR3 coding DNA: TGCGCCAGCAGCTTGGGCAGGGCCACCGGGGAGCTGTTTTTT.

The chain combines TRBV2 with TRBJ1-2; perhaps TRBD1 as D (6 bases). CDR1 is SNHLY, CDR2 FYNNEI, per germline. Trimming pared 5 bases from V and 2 bases from J, leaving 15 bases between. The length of the CDR3 is 15 residues. CDR3 in amino acids: CASSRQVRPNYGYTF. The CDR3 nucleotides read TGTGCCAGCAGTCGACAGGTCCGACCGAACTATGGCTACACCTTC. Complete variable domain (other parts from reference TRBV2 and TRBJ1-2): EPEVTQTPSHQVTQMGQEVILRCVPISNHLYFYWYRQILGQKVEFLVSFYNNEISEKSEIFDDQFSVERPDGSNFTLKIRSTKLEDSAMYFCASSRQVRPNYGYTFGSGTRLTVV.

The chain joins TRBV9 to TRBJ1-1, with 8 bases fitting TRBD1. V trimming: 3 bases; J trimming: 3 bases; junction bases outside the gene matches: 4. The CDR3 has 14 residues. The germline V gene has CDR1 SGDLS and CDR2 YYNGEE. The CDR3 protein is CASSAGQGDTEAFF. The CDR3 nucleotides are TGTGCCAGCAGCGCAGGACAGGGAGACACTGAAGCTTTCTTT.

The chain carries TRBV28 and TRBJ1-2; D call uncertain. The CDR3 has 16 residues. The V gene lost 0 bases and the J gene lost 4 bases, with 15 bases spanning the gap. Germline CDR1 is MDHEN and CDR2 is SYDVKM. The CDR3 DNA reads TGTGCCAGCAGTTTATGGGGTTGGTCCCTCGGCTATGGCTACACCTTC. Protein sequence: CASSLWGWSLGYGYTF.

V usage is TRBV28 and J usage is TRBJ2-3; D unresolved. This CDR3 contains 13 residues. In germline, CDR1 is MDHEN, CDR2 SYDVKM. Trimming shortened V by 3 bases and J by 3 bases, and 7 bases separated the two germline ends. CDR3 sequence (DNA): TGTGCCAGCAGTTTTGGAAGGACAGATACGCAGTATTTT. Its protein product is CASSFGRTDTQYF.

The V call is TRBV7-9, the J call TRBJ2-7; D possibly corresponds to TRBD2 (5 bases). CDR3 length: 14 residues. Germline V gene data show CDR1 as SEHNR and CDR2 as FQNEAQ (reference sequence). The V end lost 1 base, the J end lost 5 bases, and 12 bases lay between the germline ends. The CDR3 spells CASSLGGWGDEQYF. CDR3 DNA sequence: TGTGCCAGCAGCTTAGGAGGCTGGGGAGACGAGCAGTACTTC. Supplemented by reference TRBV7-9 and TRBJ2-7, the full variable domain reads DTGVSQNPRHKITKRGQNVTFRCDPISEHNRLYWYRQTLGQGPEFLTYFQNEAQLEKSRLLSDRFSAERPKGSFSTLEIQRTEQGDSAMYLCASSLGGWGDEQYFGPGTRLTVT.

V gene TRBV2 combines with J gene TRBJ1-4; no firm D call. V shed 7 bases and J shed 1 base, with 10 bases lying between them. The CDR3 totals 14 residues. CDR1 and CDR2 from the germline V gene are SNHLY and FYNNEI. The CDR3 reads CASKMDGTNEKLFF. CDR3 DNA sequence: TGTGCCAGCAAAATGGATGGAACTAATGAAAAACTGTTTTTT.

This clone has only one observation. The chain links TRBV9 to TRBJ1-4; D is ambiguous. The V and J ends lost 0 bases and 5 bases respectively, with 2 bases between them. The CDR3 consists of 12 residues. Germline V gene lookup returns CDR1 SGDLS and CDR2 YYNGEE. The CDR3 reads CASSVGNEKLFF. The CDR3 DNA reads TGTGCCAGCAGCGTAGGGAATGAAAAACTGTTTTTT.

The rearrangement uses TRBV27 and TRBJ1-5; 11 bases are a match to TRBD1. Germline V gene sequence: CDR1 MNHEY, CDR2 SMNVEV (reference sequence). Trimming cost V 4 bases and J 7 bases; bases outside gene matches: 6. This CDR3 is 15 amino acids long. This CDR3 reads CASSSGTGGRQPQHF. The CDR3 bases are TGTGCCAGCAGTTCCGGGACAGGGGGGAGACAGCCCCAGCATTTT.

J is TRBJ1-1 and V is TRBV13; the match to TRBD1 covers 7 bases. The CDR3 is 18 residues long. The junction had 17 bases not matched to a gene; V was cut back by 5 bases and J by 2 bases. Germline lookup yields CDR1 PRHDT and CDR2 FYEKMQ (reference sequence). The CDR3 region has the DNA TGTGCCAGCAGCCCCCGGAGGGGGCTCTCGATAAGAAACACTGAAGCTTTCTTT. It yields the protein CASSPRRGLSIRNTEAFF.

The rearrangement links TRBV2 to TRBJ2-7, with D perhaps TRBD1 (6 bases). V was cut by 5 bases and J by 5 bases, with 10 bases left in between. Germline values: CDR1 SNHLY, CDR2 FYNNEI. The CDR3 spans 12 residues. CDR3 amino acids: CASSWAGDEQYF. In DNA, the CDR3 is TGTGCCAGCAGTTGGGCAGGGGACGAGCAGTACTTC.

The V and J genes are TRBV19 and TRBJ1-4; TRBD1 might be the D (5 bases). The CDR3 contains 16 residues. The V end was cut by 5 bases, the J end by 6 bases, with 19 bases between. Germline assignment: CDR1 LNHDA and CDR2 SQIVND (reference sequence). This CDR3 is CASSPNRARGDEKLFF. The DNA of the CDR3 is TGTGCCAGTAGTCCGAATCGGGCGCGGGGCGATGAAAAACTGTTTTTT. Full variable domain (outside the CDR3, taken from reference TRBV19 and TRBJ1-4): DGGITQSPKYLFRKEGQNVTLSCEQNLNHDAMYWYRQDPGQGLRLIYYSQIVNDFQKGDIAEGYSVSREKKESFPLTVTSAQKNPTAFYLCASSPNRARGDEKLFFGSGTQLSVL.